This TCR beta chain was identified during a study of blood T cells in healthy people across ages. V was pared by 6 bases and J by 7 bases, with 19 bases between. The CDR3 totals 15 residues. Using a J-beta primer mix together with a sample-barcoded 5' primer, a second PCR was run for about 7 to 12 cycles. Each CDR3 protein gets one entry after TCRdb re-called the 5' RACE reads with MiXCR. The data contain 1.6 million or so distinct CDR3 sequences, roughly 32% of them singletons. This TCR derives from a woman younger than 45 in good health. V usage is TRBV12-3 or TRBV12-4 and J usage is TRBJ1-5, with D possibly matching TRBD1 (5 bases). The sample comprised blood. Written as DNA, the CDR3 is TGTGCCAGCAGACGCGGGGGGGATTGGCGACAGCCCCAGCATTTT. As protein: CASRRGGDWRQPQHF.